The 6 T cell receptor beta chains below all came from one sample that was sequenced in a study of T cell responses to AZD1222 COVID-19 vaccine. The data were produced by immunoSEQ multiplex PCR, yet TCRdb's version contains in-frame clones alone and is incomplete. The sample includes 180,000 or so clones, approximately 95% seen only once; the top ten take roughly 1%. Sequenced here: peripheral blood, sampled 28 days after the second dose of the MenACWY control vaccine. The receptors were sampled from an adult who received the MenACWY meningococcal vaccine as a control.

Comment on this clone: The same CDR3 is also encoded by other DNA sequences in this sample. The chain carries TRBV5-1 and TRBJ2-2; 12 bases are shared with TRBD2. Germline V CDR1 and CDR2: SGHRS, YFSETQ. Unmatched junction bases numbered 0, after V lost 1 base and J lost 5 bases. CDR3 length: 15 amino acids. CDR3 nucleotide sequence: TGCGCCAGCAGCTTGACTAGCGGGGGGACCGGGGAGCTGTTTTTT. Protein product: CASSLTSGGTGELFF.

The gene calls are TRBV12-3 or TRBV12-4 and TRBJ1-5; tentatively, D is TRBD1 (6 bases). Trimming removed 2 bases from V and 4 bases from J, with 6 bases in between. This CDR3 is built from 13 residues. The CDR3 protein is CASSLTGNQPQHF. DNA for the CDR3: TGTGCCAGCAGTTTAACAGGGAATCAGCCCCAGCATTTT.

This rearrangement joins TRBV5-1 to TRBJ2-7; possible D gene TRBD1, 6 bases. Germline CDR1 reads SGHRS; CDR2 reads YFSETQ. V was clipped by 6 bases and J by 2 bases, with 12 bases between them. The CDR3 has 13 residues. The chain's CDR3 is CASTRDNTYEQYF. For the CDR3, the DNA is TGCGCCAGCACCCGGGACAACACCTACGAGCAGTACTTC.

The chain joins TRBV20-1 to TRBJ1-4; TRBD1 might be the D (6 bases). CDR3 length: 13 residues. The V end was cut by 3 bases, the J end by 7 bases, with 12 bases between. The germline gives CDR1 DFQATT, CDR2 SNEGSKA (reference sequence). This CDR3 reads CSASAGASEKLFF. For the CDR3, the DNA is TGCAGTGCTAGTGCGGGGGCCAGTGAAAAACTGTTTTTT.

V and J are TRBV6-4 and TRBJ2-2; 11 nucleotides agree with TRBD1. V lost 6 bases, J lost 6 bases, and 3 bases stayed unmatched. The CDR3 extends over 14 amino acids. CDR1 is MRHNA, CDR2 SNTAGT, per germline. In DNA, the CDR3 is TGTGCCAGCAGGGGACAGGGGGGAGCCGGGGAGCTGTTTTTT. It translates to CASRGQGGAGELFF.

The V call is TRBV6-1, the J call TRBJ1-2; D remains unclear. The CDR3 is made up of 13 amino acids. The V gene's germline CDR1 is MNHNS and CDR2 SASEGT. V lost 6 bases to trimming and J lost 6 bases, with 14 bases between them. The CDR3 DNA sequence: TGTGCCAGCAGGCAAGGTCCTGGGAATGGCTACACCTTC. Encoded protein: CASRQGPGNGYTF.